Listed below are T cell receptor beta chains from one sample, sequenced in a study of lymphopenia after photon versus proton radiotherapy. TCRdb's table, derived via immunoSEQ multiplex PCR, lists solely in-frame clones and lacks some. The sample holds approximately 45,000 clones; about 85% are singletons and the top ten take over 2%. Specimen: peripheral blood, collected from a patient treated with photon-based radiotherapy. These TCRs come from a man in his forties with gastric cancer. CDR3s include the opening cysteine and the closing phenylalanine or tryptophan. A D gene is named only where the DNA matches it firmly. Expanded clones get a size class; other rows say once, few or many, or leave the size out.

CASRRGSGANVLTF	TGTGCCAGCAGGAGGGGTTCTGGGGCCAACGTCCTGACTTTC	TRBV6-1	NA	TRBJ2-6	NA
CASSFGDRTDTQYF	TGCGCCAGCAGCTTCGGTGATCGGACAGATACGCAGTATTTT	TRBV5-1	NA	TRBJ2-3	NA
CASRGLRSNQPQHF	TGTGCCAGCAGAGGACTGAGGAGCAATCAGCCCCAGCATTTT	TRBV6-5	NA	TRBJ1-5	NA
CASRPIAGREQPQHF	TGTGCCAGCAGGCCTATCGCCGGGCGGGAGCAGCCCCAGCATTTT	TRBV21-1	once	TRBJ1-5	NA
CASSGDGRGSVRYF	TGTGCCAGCAGCGGAGACGGACGGGGCAGTGTGCGGTACTTC	TRBV11-2	NA	TRBJ2-7	NA
CASSGPYDEANYGYTF	TGTGCCAGCAGCGGCCCCTATGACGAAGCTAACTATGGCTACACCTTC	TRBV9	NA	TRBJ1-2	NA
CASSLEGSGGLTDTQYF	TGCGCCAGCAGCTTGGAAGGTAGCGGGGGACTCACAGATACGCAGTATTTT	TRBV5-1	NA	TRBJ2-3	TRBD2
CASSMTARDYGYTF	TGTGCCAGTAGTATGACAGCCAGGGACTATGGCTACACCTTC	TRBV19	NA	TRBJ1-2	NA
CASSARNTEAFF	TGTGCCAGCAGCGCAAGGAACACTGAAGCTTTCTTT	TRBV7-9	NA	TRBJ1-1	NA
CSVRQGTYGYTF	TGCAGCGTTCGACAGGGGACCTATGGCTACACCTTC	TRBV29-1	NA	TRBJ1-2	TRBD1
CASSLDPDSNTGELFF	TGTGCCAGCAGCTTAGATCCGGACAGCAACACCGGGGAGCTGTTTTTT	TRBV7-9	NA	TRBJ2-2	NA
CASSSALGGANVLTF	TGTGCCAGCAGTTCGGCCCTCGGTGGGGCCAACGTCCTGACTTTC	TRBV6-5	medium-sized	TRBJ2-6	NA
CASRTTGNGRRREKLFF	TGTGCCAGCAGGACAACAGGGAATGGACGAAGGCGGGAAAAACTGTTTTTT	TRBV2	NA	TRBJ1-4	NA
CASSRGETYGYTF	TGTGCCAGCAGCCGGGGGGAGACCTATGGCTACACCTTC	TRBV9	NA	TRBJ1-2	NA
CASSLAPSYSYEQYF	TGCGCCAGCAGCTTGGCCCCGTCCTACTCCTACGAGCAGTACTTC	TRBV5-1	NA	TRBJ2-7	NA
CASSPQTDDEAFF	TGTGCCAGCAGCCCCCAGACAGATGATGAAGCTTTCTTT	TRBV7-3	NA	TRBJ1-1	NA
CASSEQGGNYGYTF	TGTGCCAGCAGTGAACAGGGGGGGAACTATGGCTACACCTTC	TRBV2	few	TRBJ1-2	TRBD1
CATSREKGWEEGYTF	TGTGCCACCAGCAGAGAGAAAGGGTGGGAAGAAGGCTACACCTTC	TRBV15	NA	TRBJ1-2	NA
CASSRDNYEQYF	TGTGCCAGCAGTAGGGACAACTACGAGCAGTACTTC	TRBV2	NA	TRBJ2-7	NA
CASTFRQTGGPTDTQYF	TGCGCCAGCACATTTCGCCAGACGGGGGGGCCGACAGATACGCAGTATTTT	TRBV5-1	once	TRBJ2-3	TRBD2
CASSVVGATGELFF	TGTGCCAGCAGCGTAGTAGGAGCCACCGGGGAGCTGTTTTTT	TRBV9	few	TRBJ2-2	NA
CASSQSGEAFNSPLHF	TGCGCCAGCAGCCAGTCCGGTGAGGCCTTCAATTCACCCCTCCACTTT	TRBV4-3	few	TRBJ1-6	NA
CASSQERQGDQPQHF	TGCGCCAGCAGCCAAGAGAGGCAGGGCGATCAGCCCCAGCATTTT	TRBV4-3	NA	TRBJ1-5	NA
CSVEMGMSSYNEQFF	TGCAGCGTTGAAATGGGCATGAGCTCCTACAATGAGCAGTTCTTC	TRBV29-1	NA	TRBJ2-1	NA
CASSGGSSEAFF	TGTGCCAGCAGCGGGGGGTCCTCTGAAGCTTTCTTT	TRBV14	NA	TRBJ1-1	NA
CASSPGTSWGEAFF	TGTGCCAGCAGCCCAGGGACCTCATGGGGTGAAGCTTTCTTT	TRBV5-5	NA	TRBJ1-1	NA
CAIKQGSNQPQHF	TGTGCCATCAAGCAGGGTAGCAATCAGCCCCAGCATTTT	TRBV10-3	NA	TRBJ1-5	NA
CASSLQTGGVESGGYTF	TGTGCCAGTAGTCTCCAGACAGGGGGCGTTGAAAGTGGAGGCTACACCTTC	TRBV19	NA	TRBJ1-2	TRBD1
CATSRASPGELFF	TGTGCCACCAGCAGAGCCTCCCCCGGGGAGCTGTTTTTT	TRBV15	NA	TRBJ2-2	NA
CASSDAGPANEKLFF	TGTGCCAGCAGTGACGCAGGGCCAGCTAATGAAAAACTGTTTTTT	TRBV25-1	NA	TRBJ1-4	NA
CASSPMGRGGGYTF	TGTGCCAGCAGCCCAATGGGCAGGGGAGGTGGCTACACCTTC	TRBV7-2	NA	TRBJ1-2	NA
CAISESGGPLEAFF	TGTGCCATCAGTGAGTCCGGAGGGCCCCTTGAAGCTTTCTTT	TRBV10-3	NA	TRBJ1-1	NA
CASKMGQGIYEQYF	TGCGCCAGCAAAATGGGACAGGGTATCTACGAGCAGTACTTC	TRBV5-1	NA	TRBJ2-7	TRBD1
CAMGTGEYEQYF	TGTGCCATGGGGACAGGGGAGTACGAGCAGTACTTC	TRBV10-3	NA	TRBJ2-7	TRBD1
CSVEDGDRDYGYTF	TGCAGCGTTGAAGATGGGGACAGGGACTATGGCTACACCTTC	TRBV29-1	NA	TRBJ1-2	TRBD1
CARLIRGISGNTIYF	TGTGCCAGACTTATCCGGGGTATCTCTGGAAACACCATATATTTT	TRBV19	NA	TRBJ1-3	NA
CASSLDALQVVGTTEAFF	TGTGCCAGCAGCTTAGACGCCCTCCAGGTCGTGGGTACGACTGAAGCTTTCTTT	TRBV7-8	NA	TRBJ1-1	NA
CASTPSNQPQHF	TGTGCCAGCACCCCGAGCAATCAGCCCCAGCATTTT	TRBV28	NA	TRBJ1-5	NA
CASSGTGGVSGSPLHF	TGTGCCAGCAGCGGGACAGGGGGCGTTTCGGGTTCACCCCTCCACTTT	TRBV7-8	NA	TRBJ1-6	TRBD1
CASSPIGGLLTDTQYF	TGTGCCAGCAGCCCTATCGGGGGACTCCTCACAGATACGCAGTATTTT	TRBV7-8	few	TRBJ2-3	NA
CASSPLGASNTEAFF	TGTGCCAGCAGCCCTCTGGGGGCCTCGAACACTGAAGCTTTCTTT	TRBV7-2	few	TRBJ1-1	NA
CASSKDPSGTSGALRGFYEQYF	TGTGCCAGCAGCAAAGACCCTAGCGGGACTAGCGGGGCCCTTCGGGGGTTCTACGAGCAGTACTTC	TRBV21-1	few	TRBJ2-7	NA